Following are 19 T cell receptor beta chains from one sample sequenced in a study of graft-versus-host responses after intestinal transplantation. The assay was immunoSEQ multiplex PCR, and TCRdb's table has in-frame clones only and misses some. The sample lists 130,000 to 150,000 clones; over 90% were seen once. These receptors' targets are unknown. The sample was unstimulated CD4+ T cells sorted from spleen or lymph node cells, taken before intestinal transplant. The source of these receptors is a human donor who received an intestinal transplant.

This clone was detected a few times. The chain recombines TRBV19 with TRBJ1-1; the match to TRBD1 covers 7 bases. Unmatched junction bases numbered 3, after V lost 5 bases and J lost 3 bases. CDR1 is LNHDA and CDR2 is SQIVND in the germline V gene (reference sequence). CDR3 size: 13 residues. In DNA form, the CDR3 reads TGTGCCAGTAGTTTCGACAGGGACACTGAAGCTTTCTTT. It codes for CASSFDRDTEAFF.

DNA for the CDR3: TGTGCCAGCAGTTTCAGCAGGGTCTACGAGCAGTACTTC. This translates into CASSFSRVYEQYF. This chain links TRBV27 with TRBJ2-7, with a tentative D call TRBD1 (5 bases). The length of the CDR3 is 13 residues. The germline gives CDR1 MNHEY, CDR2 SMNVEV (reference sequence). V lost 3 bases and J 3 bases, leaving 9 bases between the germline ends.

The J gene is TRBJ1-2, the V gene TRBV6-5, with no clear D. The germline CDR1 and CDR2 sequences are MNHEY and SVGAGI. Trimming took off 0 bases at V and 2 bases at J, with 10 bases between the two ends. The CDR3 contains 15 residues. CDR3 nucleotides: TGTGCCAGCAGTTACTCCTCGGTCAGGAACTATGGCTACACCTTC. Translating it yields CASSYSSVRNYGYTF.

The gene calls are TRBV14 and TRBJ1-2, with unresolved D. CDR1 SGHDN and CDR2 FVKESK come from the germline V gene. The CDR3 has 14 amino acids. Trimming removed 0 bases at V and 7 bases at J, with 12 bases between. The CDR3 spells CASSQEASISGYTF. CDR3 nucleotides: TGTGCCAGCAGCCAAGAAGCTTCAATAAGTGGCTACACCTTC.

The chain carries TRBV14 and TRBJ2-3; 7 bases are shared with TRBD2. The CDR3 is 14 residues long. The V and J ends lost 7 bases and 2 bases, in that order; junction bases with no gene match: 6. The V gene's germline CDR1 is SGHDN and CDR2 FVKESK. CDR3 sequence: CASTQGGFTDTQYF. CDR3 nucleotides: TGTGCCAGCACCCAGGGAGGGTTCACAGATACGCAGTATTTT.

This chain uses TRBV6-1 with TRBJ2-5; D remains ambiguous. The J call is uncertain, as TRBJ2-7 better fits the DNA end. The CDR3 runs to 12 residues. Looked up from germline, CDR1 is MNHNS and CDR2 is SASEGT. This CDR3 is CASSVMSYEQYF. The CDR3 region has the DNA TGTGCCAGCAGTGTGATGAGCTACGAGCAGTACTTC.

This chain connects TRBV4-3 to TRBJ2-5; no clear D. The CDR3 spans 12 residues. In germline, CDR1 is LGHNA, CDR2 YSLEER. Trimming removed 0 bases from V and 5 bases from J, with 4 bases in between. CDR3 sequence (DNA): TGCGCCAGCAGCCAAGAGGGGGAGACCCAGTACTTC. It specifies CASSQEGETQYF.

V usage is TRBV5-1 and J usage is TRBJ2-1; D uncertain. Germline V CDR1 and CDR2: SGHRS, YFSETQ. Between the trimmed V and J ends, which lost 2 bases and 3 bases, there was a span of 6 bases. The CDR3 is 13 residues long. Here the CDR3 DNA reads TGCGCCAGCAGCTTTCAGCGCTACAATGAGCAGTTCTTC. Amino acids: CASSFQRYNEQFF. The full variable domain, completed using reference TRBV5-1 and TRBJ2-1, is KAGVTQTPRYLIKTRGQQVTLSCSPISGHRSVSWYQQTPGQGLQFLFEYFSETQRNKGNFPGRFSGRQFSNSRSEMNVSTLELGDSALYLCASSFQRYNEQFFGPGTRLTVL.

This chain connects TRBV27 to TRBJ1-6; tentatively, D is TRBD1 (6 bases). Germline V gives CDR1 MNHEY, CDR2 SMNVEV (reference sequence). The CDR3 covers 16 residues. The V gene lost 7 bases and the J gene lost 2 bases, with 15 bases spanning the gap. In DNA form, the CDR3 reads TGTGCCAGCACCCCTGAAGGGGGGGCCTATAATTCACCCCTCCACTTT. Its translation: CASTPEGGAYNSPLHF.

Only one count was recorded for this clone. The CDR3 region has the DNA TGTGCCAGCTCACCATTACCGGGACAGAGAGATTACGAGCAGTACTTC. Residues: CASSPLPGQRDYEQYF. The V gene is TRBV18, the J gene TRBJ2-7, with TRBD1 matching 7 bases. There are 16 residues in the CDR3. Trimming at V came to 2 bases and at J to 4 bases, leaving 11 bases not matched to a gene. In germline, CDR1 is KGHSH, CDR2 LQKENI.

The gene calls are TRBV29-1 and TRBJ2-7, with 8 bases that match TRBD2. This CDR3 spans 15 amino acids. V was clipped by 7 bases and J by 7 bases; unmatched bases: 18. CDR1 is SQVTM and CDR2 is ANQGSEA in the germline V gene. The CDR3 sequence: CSAPVLAAQGSEQYF. The CDR3 region has the DNA TGCAGCGCCCCGGTACTAGCGGCCCAGGGATCTGAGCAGTACTTC.

CDR3 DNA sequence: TGTGCCAGTAGTATAGCTAAATATTGGCCTGAAGCTTTCTTT. Translated, it gives CASSIAKYWPEAFF. The chain couples TRBV19 to TRBJ1-1, with D unclear. Germline CDR1 and CDR2: LNHDA and SQIVND (reference sequence). V shed 1 base and J shed 6 bases, with 12 bases lying between them. The CDR3 has 14 amino acids.

The V gene is TRBV4-3, the J gene TRBJ2-1; 13 bases are shared with TRBD2. Unmatched junction bases numbered 12, after V lost 4 bases and J lost 6 bases. Germline V lookup: CDR1 LGHNA, CDR2 YSLEER. The CDR3 extends over 18 amino acids. The DNA of the CDR3 is TGCGCCAGCAGCCGATCACTAGCGGGAGGGGGGCACCCCAATGAGCAGTTCTTC. This sequence encodes CASSRSLAGGGHPNEQFF.

V usage is TRBV5-1 and J usage is TRBJ1-5; TRBD1 is a possible D gene (6 bases). The CDR3 has 14 amino acids. Germline V lookup: CDR1 SGHRS, CDR2 YFSETQ. Trimming removed 5 bases from V and 5 bases from J, with 14 bases in between. CDR3 coding DNA: TGCGCCAGCAGTCACGGGGGGCCGGATCAGCCCCAGCATTTT. Translating gives CASSHGGPDQPQHF.

The J gene is TRBJ1-2, the V gene TRBV2; D gene uncertain. CDR1 SNHLY and CDR2 FYNNEI come from the germline V gene. CDR3 length: 16 residues. V gave up 1 base and J gave up 4 bases, with 16 bases separating them. Written as DNA, the CDR3 is TGTGCCAGCAGTGAAGACAGCTACCCTGGGATCTATGGCTACACCTTC. Translating it yields CASSEDSYPGIYGYTF.

This clone was found once. The genes are TRBV10-3 and TRBJ2-1, with D possibly matching TRBD2 (5 bases). V was clipped by 5 bases and J by 5 bases, with 16 bases between them. In germline, CDR1 is ENHRY, CDR2 SYGVKD. The CDR3 sequence is 15 residues long. The CDR3, as DNA: TGTGCCATCAGTTCTGGGCGGGCAGACAACAATGAGCAGTTCTTC. It encodes CAISSGRADNNEQFF.

This clone has only one observation. This CDR3 reads CARQGYNEQFF. The DNA of the CDR3 is TGTGCCAGACAGGGGTACAATGAGCAGTTCTTC. The rearrangement uses TRBV19 and TRBJ2-1, with 7 bases aligning to TRBD1. The J segment lost 4 bases and the V segment lost 9 bases, leaving 0 bases of the junction unmatched. Looked up from germline, CDR1 is LNHDA and CDR2 is SQIVND (reference sequence). This CDR3 spans 11 amino acids.

In nucleotides, the CDR3 is TGTGCCAGTAGTCCAGGACTAGCGACTACCTACGAGCAGTACTTC. Protein: CASSPGLATTYEQYF. The chain uses TRBV19 and TRBJ2-7; 9 bases map to TRBD2. The V gene's germline CDR1 is LNHDA and CDR2 SQIVND (reference sequence). CDR3 length: 15 amino acids. Germline trimming cut 5 bases from V and 2 bases from J; bases unmatched to any gene: 7.

The genes are TRBV25-1 and TRBJ2-7; unclear D gene. The CDR3 sequence is 14 residues long. Trimming took off 5 bases at V and 4 bases at J, with 15 bases between the two ends. The germline V gene has CDR1 MGHDK and CDR2 SYGVNS. For the CDR3, the DNA is TGTGCCAGCAGTTCTCTCCGTGGAGCTTACGAGCAGTACTTC. It translates to CASSSLRGAYEQYF.